This entry lists 23 T cell receptor beta chains sequenced from one sample in a study of T-cell reconstitution after alpha-beta-depleted transplantation in children. A library of TCRbeta sequences, prepared with unique molecular identifiers, was generated. TCRdb reanalysed the PCR reads using MiXCR and keeps one entry per CDR3 protein. The data show 500,000 or so distinct CDR3 sequences, approximately 30% seen once. This sample comprised PBMCs from the stem cell graft donor, obtained from the stem cell graft. These receptor sequences come from a human donor who donated a stem cell graft to a child with aplastic anemia.

This clonotype was seen more than once but under ten times. The CDR3 DNA follows: TGCAGTGCCAAGCGGACAGGGGAAAGCAATCAGCCCCAGCATTTT. It yields the protein CSAKRTGESNQPQHF. This chain joins TRBV20-1 and TRBJ1-5, with 9 bases identical to TRBD1. V shed 6 bases, J shed 1 base, and the junction held 7 bases outside the gene matches. Germline V CDR1 and CDR2: DFQATT, SNEGSKA (reference sequence). The CDR3 covers 15 residues.

This clonotype appeared a few times. The gene calls are TRBV20-1 and TRBJ2-7; 9 positions agree with TRBD2. The CDR3 sequence is 14 residues long. CDR1 and CDR2 from the germline V gene are DFQATT and SNEGSKA (reference sequence). The V segment lost 3 bases and the J segment 4 bases; nucleotides outside the gene matches: 7. The CDR3 nucleotides read TGCAGTGCTAGGAGGCGGGAGGGCCAATACGAGCAGTACTTC. This codes for CSARRREGQYEQYF.

The gene calls are TRBV29-1 and TRBJ1-1, with D unresolved. Germline-derived CDR1 and CDR2 are SQVTM and ANQGSEA. The V end lost 6 bases, the J end lost 7 bases, and 15 bases lay between the germline ends. The CDR3 sequence is 12 residues long. The DNA of the CDR3 is TGCAGCGTGCCCCACGGGCCGCTTGAAGCTTTCTTT. Protein sequence: CSVPHGPLEAFF.

The genes are TRBV7-2 and TRBJ2-7, with D maybe TRBD2 (6 bases). In germline, CDR1 is SGHTA, CDR2 FQGNSA. CDR3 length equals 15 residues. Trimming stripped 5 bases from V and 4 bases from J, with 18 bases between. The CDR3 DNA is TGTGCCAGCAGCCGGGATGGTGGTAGCGGATACGAGCAGTACTTC. Translating gives CASSRDGGSGYEQYF.

The chain has TRBV11-1 and TRBJ2-3, with D perhaps TRBD1 or TRBD2 (5 bases each). This CDR3 comprises 17 residues. Germline CDR1 is SGHAT and CDR2 is FQDESV (reference sequence). Trimming cost V 1 base and J 8 bases, with 22 bases left between them. CDR3 protein: CASSLVPGRVSTGTQYF. Here the CDR3 DNA reads TGTGCCAGCAGCTTAGTCCCGGGGCGTGTCAGCACTGGTACGCAGTATTTT.

Only a few counts were recorded for this clonotype. This chain joins TRBV11-2 and TRBJ2-2; 7 positions match TRBD2. Trimming cost V 4 bases and J 8 bases; bases outside gene matches: 10. Germline values: CDR1 SGHAT, CDR2 FQNNGV. The CDR3 extends over 15 amino acids. Written as DNA, the CDR3 is TGTGCCAGCAGCTGGGGGGGGAGAGGCCCTGGGGAGCTGTTTTTT. Residues: CASSWGGRGPGELFF.

Only a few counts were recorded for this clonotype. This sequence joins TRBV20-1 and TRBJ2-5, with D perhaps given as TRBD1 or TRBD2 (6 bases each). V was shortened by 5 bases and J by 3 bases, with 13 bases between the two germline ends. In germline, CDR1 is DFQATT, CDR2 SNEGSKA (reference sequence). The length of the CDR3 is 13 residues. The CDR3 region has the DNA TGCAGTGCTCCTCGGGGGCGGGAAGAGACCCAGTACTTC. Amino acids: CSAPRGREETQYF.

A few counts support this clonotype. The chain carries TRBV9 and TRBJ2-5; TRBD2 is a possible D gene (6 bases). Per germline, CDR1 SGDLS and CDR2 YYNGEE. This CDR3 contains 14 residues. Trimming left V 4 bases short and J 2 bases short, with 12 bases between. In DNA form, the CDR3 reads TGTGCCAGCAGCCTTCCGGGGAGGCAAGAGACCCAGTACTTC. Its protein is CASSLPGRQETQYF.

This clonotype was seen only a few times. V gene TRBV6-1 combines with J gene TRBJ2-1, with TRBD2 matching 7 bases. The CDR3 contains 15 residues. Germline V gene lookup returns CDR1 MNHNS and CDR2 SASEGT. Trimming removed 5 bases from V and 3 bases from J; junction bases left unmatched: 7. The CDR3 protein is CASSMTGGRYNEQFF. As DNA, the CDR3 is TGTGCCAGCAGTATGACGGGAGGTCGCTACAATGAGCAGTTCTTC.

This clonotype turned up a few times. The V call is TRBV9, the J call TRBJ1-1; D unclear. V was trimmed by 0 bases and J by 7 bases, leaving 10 bases between them. Germline CDR1 and CDR2: SGDLS and YYNGEE. The CDR3 is 13 residues long. The CDR3 reads CASSVDLRGEAFF. The CDR3 DNA sequence: TGTGCCAGCAGCGTAGATTTACGGGGTGAAGCTTTCTTT.

The chain employs TRBV20-1 and TRBJ1-1; TRBD1 agrees at 8 bases. The CDR3 spans 16 residues. Germline loops: CDR1 DFQATT, CDR2 SNEGSKA (reference sequence). Germline trimming cut 6 bases from V and 5 bases from J; bases unmatched to any gene: 17. The CDR3 region is CSAQQGGGGAGTEAFF. The CDR3 DNA reads TGCAGTGCCCAACAGGGGGGAGGGGGGGCAGGAACTGAAGCTTTCTTT.

The V and J genes are TRBV20-1 and TRBJ2-7; D not certain. This CDR3 is built from 17 residues. Trimming left V 0 bases short and J 0 bases short, with 18 bases between. CDR1 is DFQATT, CDR2 SNEGSKA, per germline (reference sequence). The CDR3 is CSARDFGSVVGSYEQYF. In DNA, the CDR3 is TGCAGTGCTAGAGATTTCGGTTCGGTTGTCGGCTCCTACGAGCAGTACTTC.

This clonotype appeared a few times. V is TRBV4-3 and J is TRBJ2-1; 11 positions match TRBD2. Germline CDR1 LGHNA, CDR2 YSLEER. The V and J ends lost 1 base and 2 bases, in that order; junction bases with no gene match: 7. The CDR3 runs to 18 residues. CDR3 nucleotides: TGCGCCAGCAGCCAAGTAACTAGCGGGAGTAGCACCTACAATGAGCAGTTCTTC. Protein sequence: CASSQVTSGSSTYNEQFF.

The sample holds a few counts of this clonotype. The chain employs TRBV18 and TRBJ2-1; D gene unclear. V was clipped by 2 bases and J by 10 bases, with 12 bases between them. Per germline, CDR1 KGHSH and CDR2 LQKENI. The CDR3 extends over 13 amino acids. CDR3 sequence (DNA): TGTGCCAGCTCACCAGCTAGTGCCAAGGAGCAGTTCTTC. Residues: CASSPASAKEQFF.

The gene calls are TRBV20-1 and TRBJ2-7, with TRBD1 matching over 8 bases. CDR3 length equals 14 residues. Germline V gene lookup returns CDR1 DFQATT and CDR2 SNEGSKA (reference sequence). Trimming removed 6 bases from V and 5 bases from J; junction bases left unmatched: 12. DNA of the CDR3: TGCAGTGCGTATTCGGCGACAGGGGCAAACGAGCAGTACTTC. This sequence encodes CSAYSATGANEQYF.

The chain recombines TRBV18 with TRBJ2-1; 11 nucleotides line up with TRBD1. The germline CDR1 and CDR2 sequences are KGHSH and LQKENI. V shed 2 bases and J 2 bases; nucleotides not matched to a gene: 2. The CDR3 runs 16 residues. The CDR3 nucleotides read TGTGCCAGCTCACCAGGGACAGGGGGGACCTACAATGAGCAGTTCTTC. Amino acids: CASSPGTGGTYNEQFF.

The chain combines TRBV7-2 with TRBJ2-5, with TRBD1 matching 10 bases. The CDR3 runs 15 residues. V lost 5 bases, J lost 6 bases, and 9 bases stayed unmatched. Germline CDR1 and CDR2: SGHTA and FQGNSA. The CDR3 DNA sequence: TGTGCCAGCAGCGTTGAGACAGGGGGCGGGAAGACCCAGTACTTC. Amino acid sequence: CASSVETGGGKTQYF.

This clonotype turned up a few times. The chain combines TRBV3-1 with TRBJ2-7; TRBD2 matches 8 bases. The V gene end was trimmed by 1 base and the J gene end by 7 bases; junction bases not matched to a gene: 9. The CDR3 contains 15 residues. Germline values: CDR1 LGHDT, CDR2 YNNKEL (reference sequence). The CDR3 coding sequence is TGTGCCAGCAGCCAAGTAGGGACTAGATTCGGAGAGCAGTACGTC. Its translation: CASSQVGTRFGEQYV.

The CDR3 reads CASSLPMRVIYNEQFF. CDR3 coding DNA: TGTGCCAGCAGCTTACCTATGAGGGTAATCTACAATGAGCAGTTCTTC. The chain carries TRBV7-2 and TRBJ2-1; TRBD2 is a possible D gene (5 bases). The V end was cut by 2 bases, the J end by 3 bases, with 14 bases between. Germline CDR1 SGHTA, CDR2 FQGNSA. The CDR3 totals 16 residues. The entire variable domain, with the rest obtained from reference TRBV7-2 and TRBJ2-1, is as follows: GAGVSQSPSNKVTEKGKDVELRCDPISGHTALYWYRQSLGQGLEFLIYFQGNSAPDKSGLPSDRFSAERTGGSVSTLTIQRTQQEDSAVYLCASSLPMRVIYNEQFFGPGTRLTVL.

The CDR3 here is CAWSVRGFGTDTQYF. The CDR3 DNA reads as TGTGCCTGGAGTGTCAGGGGTTTTGGCACAGATACGCAGTATTTT. The genes are TRBV30 and TRBJ2-3; possibly TRBD1 for D (6 bases). CDR3 length: 15 residues. V shed 0 bases and J shed 1 base, with 11 bases lying between them. The germline CDR1 and CDR2 sequences are GTSNPN and SVGIG (reference sequence).

This rearrangement joins TRBV20-1 to TRBJ1-1, with TRBD1 identical over 7 bases. Trimming took 5 bases from V and 4 from J; bases not matched to a gene: 7. Germline CDR1 and CDR2: DFQATT and SNEGSKA (reference sequence). This CDR3 is built from 13 residues. The DNA for the CDR3 is TGCAGTGCTGGAAACAGGGGTGGCACTGAAGCTTTCTTT. Protein product: CSAGNRGGTEAFF.

V is TRBV20-1 and J is TRBJ2-5, with TRBD1 matching over 8 bases. V trimming: 5 bases; J trimming: 4 bases; junction bases outside the gene matches: 3. Germline loops: CDR1 DFQATT, CDR2 SNEGSKA (reference sequence). The CDR3 is 12 amino acids. The CDR3 bases are TGCAGTGCTGAACAGGGGGGAGAGACCCAGTACTTC. Protein: CSAEQGGETQYF.

The rearrangement links TRBV6-2 or TRBV6-3 to TRBJ1-5; no clear D gene. The germline V and J ends were trimmed by 5 bases and 7 bases, with 15 bases remaining between them. Germline V gene data show CDR1 as MNHEY and CDR2 as SVGEGT. This CDR3 region has 14 residues. The CDR3 region is CASSRGLVQQPQHF. The CDR3 DNA is TGTGCCAGCAGTCGGGGTCTTGTCCAACAGCCCCAGCATTTT.